This T cell receptor (beta chain) was found in a study of control samples from healthy donors and cancer patients (dated by TCRdb to about 2020). Regarding this clone: It lacks a known antigen. No base-level quality is on record; no much larger clone is a single base apart.

The library was made by the immunoSEQ multiplex PCR assay. Held by TCRdb, this immuneACCESS table contains in-frame sequences only and omits some clones. Under half of the omission traces to an unresolved V gene where checked; the cause of the rest is unknown. A total of roughly 120,000 clones appear in this sample, roughly 91% of them only once. Jointly, the top ten make up around 1.6% of the sample. The germline V gene (reference sequence) supplies CDR1 MNHEY and CDR2 SMNVEV. Trimming accounts for 3 bases at V and 4 bases at J, while the number of junction bases matched to no gene is 1. From cysteine to phenylalanine, the CDR3 is 13 amino acids long. Only the CDR3 DNA is retained, 39 bases long and in frame from the first base.

The source of this sequence is a man in his fifties with head and neck cancer. The chain is assembled from TRBV27 and TRBJ1-1; 8 bases in the junction line up with TRBD1. The sample comprised PBMCs. Here is the DNA: TGTGCCAGCAGTTTGGACAGGGCCACTGAAGCTTTCTTT. Protein translation: CASSLDRATEAFF.